This is a list of T cell receptor beta chains from one sample in a study of vaccination and CD4 T cells after COVID-19. One entry per CDR3 protein, called by TCRdb with MiXCR from the PCR reads. The sample shows 12,000 or so distinct CDR3 sequences, roughly three fifths of them seen only once. These receptors lack a known antigen. Sample: CD4+ T cells from blood, cultured in vitro. The receptor set was obtained from a human donor who had recovered from COVID-19. Both conserved end residues are part of each CDR3. The D gene is left open where the match is weak. The size entry is marked missing in some rows and otherwise reads once, few, many or a size class.

abundance: .; d_gene: .; j_gene: TRBJ2-3; v_gene: TRBV9; CDR3nt: TGTGCCAGCAGCTCCCGCACAGATACGCAGTATTTT; CDR3aa: CASSSRTDTQYF
abundance: .; d_gene: .; j_gene: TRBJ1-2; v_gene: TRBV20-1; CDR3nt: TGCAGTGCTCAACACCGGGCCCTCGTACTTAACTATGGCTACACCTTC; CDR3aa: CSAQHRALVLNYGYTF
abundance: .; d_gene: TRBD1; j_gene: TRBJ1-5; v_gene: TRBV30; CDR3nt: TGTGCCTGGCGGGACAGCTACAATCAGCCCCAGCATTTT; CDR3aa: CAWRDSYNQPQHF
abundance: .; d_gene: .; j_gene: TRBJ1-4; v_gene: TRBV7-2; CDR3nt: TGTGCCAGCAGTGGGGGAGCTAATGAAAAACTGTTTTTT; CDR3aa: CASSGGANEKLFF
abundance: .; d_gene: .; j_gene: TRBJ1-5; v_gene: TRBV19; CDR3nt: TGTGCCACCAATTCCCGACGGAGCAACAATCAGCCCCAGCATTTT; CDR3aa: CATNSRRSNNQPQHF
abundance: once; d_gene: .; j_gene: TRBJ1-1; v_gene: TRBV5-4; CDR3nt: TGTGCCAGCAGCTCAGTCGGCGACAGATCCTACCGACCTGAAGCTTTCTTT; CDR3aa: CASSSVGDRSYRPEAFF
abundance: few; d_gene: TRBD1; j_gene: TRBJ1-6; v_gene: TRBV11-2; CDR3nt: TGTGCCAGCAGCAGGTTGACAGGGGGCTTTGATAATTCACCCCTCCACTTT; CDR3aa: CASSRLTGGFDNSPLHF
abundance: few; d_gene: .; j_gene: TRBJ1-2; v_gene: TRBV6-4; CDR3nt: TGTGCCAGCAAAAGGACCTTTTCGGGGGACTATGGCTACACCTTC; CDR3aa: CASKRTFSGDYGYTF
abundance: .; d_gene: TRBD2; j_gene: TRBJ2-7; v_gene: TRBV20-1; CDR3nt: TGCAGTGCTAGAGCCGCCGCGGGAGTCTACGAGCAGTACTTC; CDR3aa: CSARAAAGVYEQYF
abundance: .; d_gene: TRBD2; j_gene: TRBJ2-7; v_gene: TRBV7-2; CDR3nt: TGTGCCAGCAGCTTAGATTTTAGCGGGGGGGCGAACGACGAGCAGTACTTC; CDR3aa: CASSLDFSGGANDEQYF
abundance: .; d_gene: .; j_gene: TRBJ1-6; v_gene: TRBV10-3; CDR3nt: TGTGCCATCAGTGAGAATTTAGGGGGGCGGTATAATTCACCCCTCCACTTT; CDR3aa: CAISENLGGRYNSPLHF
abundance: few; d_gene: .; j_gene: TRBJ1-1; v_gene: TRBV20-1; CDR3nt: TGCAGTGCTAGGGGGGCCCGGAGAGGTAGGGGGATTCACGCTGAAGCTTTCTTT; CDR3aa: CSARGARRGRGIHAEAFF
abundance: once; d_gene: TRBD1; j_gene: TRBJ2-7; v_gene: TRBV25-1; CDR3nt: TGTGCCAGCAGTGAAACCATACAGGGGGGACACGAGCAGTACTTC; CDR3aa: CASSETIQGGHEQYF